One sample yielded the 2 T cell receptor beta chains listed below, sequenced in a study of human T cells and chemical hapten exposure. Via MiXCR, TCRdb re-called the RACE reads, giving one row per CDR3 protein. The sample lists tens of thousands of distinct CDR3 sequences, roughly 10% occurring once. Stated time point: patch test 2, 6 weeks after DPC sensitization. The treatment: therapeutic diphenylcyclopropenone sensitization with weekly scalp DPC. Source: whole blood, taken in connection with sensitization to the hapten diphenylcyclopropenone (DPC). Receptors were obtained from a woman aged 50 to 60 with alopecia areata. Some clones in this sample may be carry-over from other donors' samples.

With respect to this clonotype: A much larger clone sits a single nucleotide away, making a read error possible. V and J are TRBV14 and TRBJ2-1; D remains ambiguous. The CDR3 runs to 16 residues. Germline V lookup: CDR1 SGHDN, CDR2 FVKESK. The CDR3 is CTSSQRLRSSYNEQFF. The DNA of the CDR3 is TGTACCAGCAGCCAGAGGTTGAGGAGCTCCTACAATGAGCAGTTCTTC.

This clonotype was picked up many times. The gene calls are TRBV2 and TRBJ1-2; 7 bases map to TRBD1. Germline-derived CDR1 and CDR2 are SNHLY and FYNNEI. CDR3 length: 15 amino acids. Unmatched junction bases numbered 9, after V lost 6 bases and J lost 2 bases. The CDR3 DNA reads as TGTGCCAGCAGCACAAACCCGACAGGGAACTATGGCTACACCTTC. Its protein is CASSTNPTGNYGYTF.